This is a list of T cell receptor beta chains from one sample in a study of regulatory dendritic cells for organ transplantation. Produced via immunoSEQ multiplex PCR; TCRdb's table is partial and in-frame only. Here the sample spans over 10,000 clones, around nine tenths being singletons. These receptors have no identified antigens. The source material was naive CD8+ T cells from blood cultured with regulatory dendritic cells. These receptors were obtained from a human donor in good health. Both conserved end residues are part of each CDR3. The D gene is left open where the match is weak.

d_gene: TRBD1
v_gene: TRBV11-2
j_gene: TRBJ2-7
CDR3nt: TGTGCCAGCAGCTTCAGACAGGGTCCCTACGAGCAGTACTTC
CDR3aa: CASSFRQGPYEQYF

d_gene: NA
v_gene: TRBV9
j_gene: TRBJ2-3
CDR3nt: TGTGCCAGCAGCGTAGACCCGGTGAAAACGGGAGTTTCTTCTCCGGTCTGGGCAGATACGCAGTATTTT
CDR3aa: CASSVDPVKTGVSSPVWADTQYF

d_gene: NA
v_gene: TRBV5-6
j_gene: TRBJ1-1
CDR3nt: TGTGCCAGCAGCCTAGAATGGTCCACTGAAGCTTTCTTT
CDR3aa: CASSLEWSTEAFF

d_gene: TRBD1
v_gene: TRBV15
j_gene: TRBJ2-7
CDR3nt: TGTGCCACCAGCGAGGGACAGAGCTACGAGCAGTACTTC
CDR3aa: CATSEGQSYEQYF

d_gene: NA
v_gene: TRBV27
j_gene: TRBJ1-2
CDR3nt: TGTGCCAGCAGTTTGTCTGGGATAGTCGGTGGCTACACCTTC
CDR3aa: CASSLSGIVGGYTF

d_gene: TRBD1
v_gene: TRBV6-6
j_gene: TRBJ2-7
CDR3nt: TGTGCCAGCAGGGGACAGGGGGGCGCCTACGAGCAGTACTTC
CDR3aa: CASRGQGGAYEQYF

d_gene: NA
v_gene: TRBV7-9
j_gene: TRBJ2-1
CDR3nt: TGTGCCAGCAGCTCCGGCTACAATGAGCAGTTCTTC
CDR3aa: CASSSGYNEQFF

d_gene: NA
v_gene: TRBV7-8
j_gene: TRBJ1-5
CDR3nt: TGTGCCAGCAGCTCTCCGAGTGGGGGACGTCAGCCCCAGCATTTT
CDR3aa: CASSSPSGGRQPQHF

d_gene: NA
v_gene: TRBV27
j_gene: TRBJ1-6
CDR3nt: TGTGCCAGCAGTTTGGGAGGGCGCTCACCCCTCCACTTT
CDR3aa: CASSLGGRSPLHF

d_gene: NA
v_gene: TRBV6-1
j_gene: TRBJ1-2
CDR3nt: TGTGCCAGCACCCCACTAGGTGGAGGAAGGTATGGCTACACCTTC
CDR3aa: CASTPLGGGRYGYTF

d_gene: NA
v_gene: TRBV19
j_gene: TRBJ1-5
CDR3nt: TGTGCCAGTAGCATCTTCACGGACAGACTAGATCAGCCCCAGCATTTT
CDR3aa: CASSIFTDRLDQPQHF

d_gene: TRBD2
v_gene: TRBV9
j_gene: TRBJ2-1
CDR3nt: TGTGCCAGCAGCGTAGAGGGGACTAGCTACAATGAGCAGTTCTTC
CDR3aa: CASSVEGTSYNEQFF

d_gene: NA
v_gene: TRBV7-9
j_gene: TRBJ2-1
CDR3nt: TGTGCCAGCAGCGCCGGGACCACTCGCAATGAGCAGTTCTTC
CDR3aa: CASSAGTTRNEQFF

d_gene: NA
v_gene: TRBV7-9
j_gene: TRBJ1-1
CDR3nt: TGTGCCAGCAGACGACCGGTTCAGAACACTGAAGCTTTCTTT
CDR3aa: CASRRPVQNTEAFF

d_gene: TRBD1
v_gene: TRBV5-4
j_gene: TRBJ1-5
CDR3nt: TGTGCCAGCAGCCAGGGGACAGGGTCCGAACCCCAGCATTTT
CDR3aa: CASSQGTGSEPQHF

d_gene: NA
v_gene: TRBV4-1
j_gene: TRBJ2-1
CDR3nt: TGCGCCAGCAGCCAAGATCTAGGCTCTGAGCAGTTCTTC
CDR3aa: CASSQDLGSEQFF

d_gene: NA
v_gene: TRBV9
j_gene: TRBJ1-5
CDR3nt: TGTGCCAGCAGCGTAGCAGGGGTTCAGCCCCAGCATTTT
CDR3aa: CASSVAGVQPQHF

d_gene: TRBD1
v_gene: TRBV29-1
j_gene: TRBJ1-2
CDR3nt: TGCAGCGTTGCTTTCTCCGGGACAGCTAACTATGGCTACACCTTC
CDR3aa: CSVAFSGTANYGYTF

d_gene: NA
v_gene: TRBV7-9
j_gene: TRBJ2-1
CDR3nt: TGTGCCAGCAGCTTATGGGGCGGACCCACTGAGGGGGATGAGCAGTTCTTC
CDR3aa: CASSLWGGPTEGDEQFF

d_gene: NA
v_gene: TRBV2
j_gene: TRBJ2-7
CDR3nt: TGTGCCAGCAGTGAATCGGGCAACACCTCCTACGAGCAGTACTTC
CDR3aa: CASSESGNTSYEQYF

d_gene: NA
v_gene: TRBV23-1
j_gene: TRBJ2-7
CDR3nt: TGCGCCAGCAGTCAATCTTACGAGGGCCCCTCACTCACCGAGCAGTACTTC
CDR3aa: CASSQSYEGPSLTEQYF

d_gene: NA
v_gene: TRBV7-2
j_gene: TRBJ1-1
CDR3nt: TGTGCCAGCAGCTTAGTGGGGGGGACCCTCGGCACTGAAGCTTTCTTT
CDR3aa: CASSLVGGTLGTEAFF

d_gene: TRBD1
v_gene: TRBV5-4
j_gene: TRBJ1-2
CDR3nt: TGTGCCAGCAGCTTGCGGGGACAGCGGCCGACCTTC
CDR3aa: CASSLRGQRPTF

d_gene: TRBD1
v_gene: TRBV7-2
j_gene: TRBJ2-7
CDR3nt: TGTGCCAGCAGCAGAACAGGGGGTCGGGAGCAGTACTTC
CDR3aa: CASSRTGGREQYF

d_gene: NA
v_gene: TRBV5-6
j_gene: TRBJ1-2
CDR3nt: TGTGCCAGCAGCTTGGCAGTGGGAGGCTATGGCTACACCTTC
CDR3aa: CASSLAVGGYGYTF

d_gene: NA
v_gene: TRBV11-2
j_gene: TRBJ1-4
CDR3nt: TGTGCCAGCAGCTTAAGCCTAGAGCGGGGCTATAATGAAAAACTGTTTTTT
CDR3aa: CASSLSLERGYNEKLFF

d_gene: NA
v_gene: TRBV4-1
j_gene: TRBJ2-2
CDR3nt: TGCGCCAGCAGCCAAGAAGCAGTGGGTGAGGCCGGGGAGCTGTTTTTT
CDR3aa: CASSQEAVGEAGELFF

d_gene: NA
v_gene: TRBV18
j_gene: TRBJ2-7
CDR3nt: TGTGCCAGCTCACCCCGGGCCAAGCTAGGACAGACCTACGAGCAGTACTTC
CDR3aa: CASSPRAKLGQTYEQYF

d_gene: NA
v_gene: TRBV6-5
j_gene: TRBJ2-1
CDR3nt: TGTGCCAGCAGTTACTCAGGCGGCTCTTCTGAGCAGTTCTTC
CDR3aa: CASSYSGGSSEQFF

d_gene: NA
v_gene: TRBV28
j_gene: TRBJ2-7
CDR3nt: TGTGCCAGCAGTGGGGGATCCGGGCCTAGCGAGCAGTACTTC
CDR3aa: CASSGGSGPSEQYF